Listed below are T cell receptor beta chains from one sample, sequenced in a study of cytomegalovirus exposure and HLA in healthy donors. The protocol was immunoSEQ multiplex PCR, while the TCRdb copy is restricted to in-frame clones and leaves out a portion. The table lists 70,000 or so clones, about 74% of them singletons. The sample comprised PBMCs. The source is a woman aged 60 to 75 in good health and CMV-seropositive. CDR3s include the opening cysteine and the closing phenylalanine or tryptophan. Each record gives: J gene, V gene, D gene, CDR3 DNA, CDR3 protein. A D gene is named only where the DNA matches it firmly.

J: TRBJ2-3
V: TRBV25-1
D: -
DNA: TGTGCCGGCAGTGAATCCGACAGGCTAGATACGCAGTATTTT
CDR3: CAGSESDRLDTQYF

J: TRBJ2-1
V: TRBV5-1
D: -
DNA: TGCGCCAGCGGACCGCTGGGGAGCTCCTACAATGAGCAGTTCTTC
CDR3: CASGPLGSSYNEQFF

J: TRBJ1-1
V: TRBV9
D: TRBD1
DNA: TGTGCCAGCAGCTCATCCGGGACAGGGGGAGCCGGCACTGAAGCTTTCTTT
CDR3: CASSSSGTGGAGTEAFF

J: TRBJ1-1
V: TRBV5-1
D: TRBD1
DNA: TGCGCCAGCAGCTTGGGGACAGGGGGCGTAACTGAAGCTTTCTTT
CDR3: CASSLGTGGVTEAFF

J: TRBJ2-7
V: TRBV5-1
D: TRBD2
DNA: TGCGCCAGCAGCTTGGTTACCGGGGGGGCTGAGGAGCAGTACTTC
CDR3: CASSLVTGGAEEQYF

J: TRBJ1-2
V: TRBV19
D: -
DNA: TGTGCCAGTAGACCAGGACAGTCGATTGGGGGCTACACCTTC
CDR3: CASRPGQSIGGYTF

J: TRBJ2-2
V: TRBV6-5
D: -
DNA: TGTGCCAGCAGTTACTCTCAGGGTGGTAGCACCGGGGAGCTGTTTTTT
CDR3: CASSYSQGGSTGELFF

J: TRBJ1-5
V: TRBV7-8
D: TRBD1
DNA: TGTGCCAGCAGCAGGACAGGGGGCCGGGGTCTAAACAATCAGCCCCAGCATTTT
CDR3: CASSRTGGRGLNNQPQHF

J: TRBJ1-3
V: TRBV5-1
D: -
DNA: TGCGCCAGCAGCGCGACAGGAAGCTCTGGAAACACCATATATTTT
CDR3: CASSATGSSGNTIYF

J: TRBJ2-1
V: TRBV7-2
D: TRBD2
DNA: TGTGCCAGCAGCTTAGTGGGGACTAGCGGGAGGGCTAAGTTCTTC
CDR3: CASSLVGTSGRAKFF

J: TRBJ1-2
V: TRBV6-5
D: TRBD1
DNA: TGTGCCAGCAGACAGGGGGCGAAAGGCTACACCTTC
CDR3: CASRQGAKGYTF

J: TRBJ2-7
V: TRBV2
D: -
DNA: TGTGCCAGCAGAGAACAACAGGTTTCCGAGCAGTACTTC
CDR3: CASREQQVSEQYF

J: TRBJ1-6
V: TRBV5-1
D: TRBD1
DNA: TGCGCCAGCAGCTTGGAGGGACAGATGAATTCACCCCTCCACTTT
CDR3: CASSLEGQMNSPLHF

J: TRBJ1-1
V: TRBV5-1
D: -
DNA: TGCGCCAGCAGCTGGGACACAAGTCTGAACACTGAAGCTTTCTTT
CDR3: CASSWDTSLNTEAFF

J: TRBJ2-7
V: TRBV19
D: -
DNA: TGTGCCAGTACCGACAATTCCTACGAGCAGTACTTC
CDR3: CASTDNSYEQYF

J: TRBJ2-1
V: TRBV30
D: TRBD2
DNA: TGTGCCTGGGGTCCGGGACTAGCGTACGATGAGCAGTTCTTC
CDR3: CAWGPGLAYDEQFF

J: TRBJ1-2
V: TRBV5-4
D: TRBD1
DNA: TGTGCCAGCAGCCCCAAGGGGACAGGGGAAGATGGCTACACCTTC
CDR3: CASSPKGTGEDGYTF